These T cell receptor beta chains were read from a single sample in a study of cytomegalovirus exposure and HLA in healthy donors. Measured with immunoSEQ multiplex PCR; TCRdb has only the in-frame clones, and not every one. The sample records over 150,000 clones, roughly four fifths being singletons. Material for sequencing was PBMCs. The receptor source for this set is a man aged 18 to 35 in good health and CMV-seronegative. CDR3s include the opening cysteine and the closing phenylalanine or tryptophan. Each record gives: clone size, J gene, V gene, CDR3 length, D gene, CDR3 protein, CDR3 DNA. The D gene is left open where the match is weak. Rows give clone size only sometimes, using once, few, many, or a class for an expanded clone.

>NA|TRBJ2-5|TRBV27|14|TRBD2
CASSPGRAQSTQYF
TGTGCCAGCAGTCCCGGGAGGGCCCAGTCGACCCAGTACTTC
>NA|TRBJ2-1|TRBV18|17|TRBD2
CASSPRDGLAADNEQFF
TGTGCCAGCTCACCGCGGGACGGACTAGCGGCAGACAATGAGCAGTTCTTC
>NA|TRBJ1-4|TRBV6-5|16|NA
CASSYGGGATNEKLFF
TGTGCCAGCAGTTACGGGGGGGGCGCAACTAATGAAAAACTGTTTTTT
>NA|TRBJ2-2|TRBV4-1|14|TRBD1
CASRGRGRAGELFF
TGCGCCAGCCGGGGCAGGGGGCGAGCCGGGGAGCTGTTTTTT
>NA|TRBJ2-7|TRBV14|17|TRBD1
CASSLGPGQGFSYEQYF
TGTGCCAGCAGCCTCGGACCGGGACAGGGGTTCTCCTACGAGCAGTACTTC
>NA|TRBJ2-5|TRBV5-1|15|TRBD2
CASSFSSGSGETQYF
TGCGCCAGCAGCTTTTCTAGCGGGAGTGGGGAGACCCAGTACTTC
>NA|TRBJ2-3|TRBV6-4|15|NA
CASSRAGSGTDTQYF
TGTGCCAGCAGTAGGGCGGGATCGGGGACAGATACGCAGTATTTT
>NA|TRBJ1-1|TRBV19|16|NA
CASSRLGSGVDTEAFF
TGTGCCAGTAGTAGGCTCGGATCCGGGGTGGACACTGAAGCTTTCTTT
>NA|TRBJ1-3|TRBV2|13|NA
CASSSGLLNTIYF
TGTGCCAGCAGTTCGGGACTGTTAAACACCATATATTTT
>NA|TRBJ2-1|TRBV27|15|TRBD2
CASSLSAGVGNEQFF
TGTGCCAGCAGTTTATCAGCGGGAGTGGGGAATGAGCAGTTCTTC
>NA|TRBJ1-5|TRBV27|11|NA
CYMYSNQPQHF
TGTTACATGTATAGCAATCAGCCCCAGCATTTT
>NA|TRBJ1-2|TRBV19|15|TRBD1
CASSSTGGLRYGYTF
TGTGCCAGTAGTAGTACAGGGGGGCTCCGGTATGGCTACACCTTC
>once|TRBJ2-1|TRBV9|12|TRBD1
CASRGTGVEQFF
TGTGCCAGCAGGGGGACAGGGGTTGAGCAGTTCTTC
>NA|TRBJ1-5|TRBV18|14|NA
CASSPEADNQPQHF
TGTGCCAGCTCTCCGGAGGCGGACAATCAGCCCCAGCATTTT
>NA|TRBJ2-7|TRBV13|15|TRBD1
CASSKPGGRSYEQYF
TGTGCCAGCAGTAAACCAGGGGGACGCTCCTACGAGCAGTACTTC
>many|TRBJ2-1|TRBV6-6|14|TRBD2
CASSYGTSNGEQFF
TGTGCCAGCAGTTACGGGACTAGCAATGGTGAGCAGTTCTTC
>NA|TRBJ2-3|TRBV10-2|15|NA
CASSVRGGGTDTQYF
TGCGCCAGCAGTGTCAGGGGTGGCGGCACAGATACGCAGTATTTT
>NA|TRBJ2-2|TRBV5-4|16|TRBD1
CASSPRDRGSTGELFF
TGTGCCAGCAGCCCGCGGGACAGGGGATCCACCGGGGAGCTGTTTTTT
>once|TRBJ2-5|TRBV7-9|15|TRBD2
CASSQNSGRGETQYF
TGTGCCAGCAGTCAGAATAGCGGGAGGGGAGAGACCCAGTACTTC
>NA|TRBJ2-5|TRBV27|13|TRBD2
CASSKLAGETQYF
TGTGCCAGCAGTAAACTAGCGGGAGAGACCCAGTACTTC
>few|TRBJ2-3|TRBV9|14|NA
CASSVGPGTDTQYF
TGTGCCAGCAGCGTAGGCCCCGGGACAGATACGCAGTATTTT
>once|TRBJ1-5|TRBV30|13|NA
CAWSHAINQPQHF
TGTGCCTGGAGTCACGCGATAAATCAGCCCCAGCATTTT
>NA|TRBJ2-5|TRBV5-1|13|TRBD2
CVPTSGLVETQYF
TGCGTCCCGACTAGCGGGTTGGTGGAGACCCAGTACTTC
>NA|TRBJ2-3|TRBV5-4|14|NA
CASSTPGVADTQYF
TGTGCCAGCAGCACCCCAGGCGTGGCAGATACGCAGTATTTT
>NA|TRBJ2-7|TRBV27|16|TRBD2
CASSWEGRVRSGEQYF
TGTGCCAGCAGTTGGGAGGGCAGAGTAAGAAGTGGGGAGCAGTACTTC
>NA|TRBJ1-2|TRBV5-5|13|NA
CASTGGQRVGYTF
TGTGCCTCCACGGGGGGGCAACGAGTTGGCTACACCTTC
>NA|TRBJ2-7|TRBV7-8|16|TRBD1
CASSFRGTGGNYEQYF
TGTGCCAGCAGCTTCCGGGGAACAGGGGGGAACTACGAGCAGTACTTC
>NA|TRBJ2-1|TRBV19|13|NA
CASSIPGSNEQFF
TGTGCCAGTAGTATACCTGGCAGTAATGAGCAGTTCTTC
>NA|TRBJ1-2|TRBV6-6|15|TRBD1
CASSYPRGPNYGYTF
TGTGCCAGCAGTTACCCCAGGGGGCCCAACTATGGCTACACCTTC